The 12 T cell receptor beta chains below all came from one sample that was sequenced in a study of cytomegalovirus exposure and HLA in healthy donors. The PCR was carried out with 60 Vbeta primers and 13 Jbeta primers. This table comes from immunoSEQ multiplex PCR, and its TCRdb copy is limited to in-frame clones, with some not included. In the table there are fewer than 250,000 clones, about 77% of which are singletons. The specimen was PBMCs. Source of these receptors: a man under 40 in good health and CMV-seropositive.

The chain uses TRBV7-9 and TRBJ2-7, with 8 bases lining up with TRBD2. This CDR3 is built from 15 residues. The germline gives CDR1 SEHNR, CDR2 FQNEAQ (reference sequence). V was clipped by 1 base and J by 1 base; unmatched bases: 3. DNA for the CDR3: TGTGCCAGCAGCTTAGGCGGGGGGCTTTCCTACGAGCAGTACTTC. Residues: CASSLGGGLSYEQYF.

This chain links TRBV15 with TRBJ2-3; 12 nucleotides line up with TRBD2. The CDR3 runs to 17 residues. The germline V gene encodes CDR1 LNHNV and CDR2 YYDKDF (reference sequence). Trimming removed 3 bases from V and 3 bases from J; junction bases left unmatched: 7. The CDR3, as DNA: TGTGCCACCAGCAGGACCAGACTAGCGGGAGTGACAGATACGCAGTATTTT. This sequence encodes CATSRTRLAGVTDTQYF. The entire variable domain, with the rest obtained from reference TRBV15 and TRBJ2-3, is as follows: DAMVIQNPRYQVTQFGKPVTLSCSQTLNHNVMYWYQQKSSQAPKLLFHYYDKDFNNEADTPDNFQSRRPNTSFCFLDIRSPGLGDTAMYLCATSRTRLAGVTDTQYFGPGTRLTVL.

V and J are TRBV2 and TRBJ1-2; no reliable D call. This CDR3 has 15 amino acids. Trimming took off 5 bases at V and 0 bases at J, with 13 bases between the two ends. Germline V gene sequence: CDR1 SNHLY, CDR2 FYNNEI. In nucleotides, the CDR3 is TGTGCCAGCAGTTCCGGACTGGGAGCTAACTATGGCTACACCTTC. It specifies CASSSGLGANYGYTF.

The CDR3: CASSLALGEWSYEQYF. In DNA, the CDR3 is TGTGCCAGCAGCTTAGCGCTGGGAGAGTGGTCCTACGAGCAGTACTTC. The chain carries TRBV7-2 and TRBJ2-5, with a weak D call TRBD2 (5 bases). The J call may be wrong; the DNA end is better matched by TRBJ2-7. CDR1 and CDR2 (germline): SGHTA, FQGNSA. This CDR3 spans 16 amino acids.

This clone was observed a handful of times. The chain uses TRBV9 and TRBJ2-2, with D uncertain. Deletions cut 4 bases from V and 4 bases from J, with 14 bases between. The CDR3 spans 15 residues. CDR1 is SGDLS, CDR2 YYNGEE, per germline. For the CDR3, the DNA is TGTGCCAGCAGCCCTCCAGCGTTGGGCACCGGGGAGCTGTTTTTT. It is translated as CASSPPALGTGELFF.

The table lists this clone with a few counts. This chain links TRBV10-3 with TRBJ2-7; 8 positions agree with TRBD1. J gave up 3 bases and V 4 bases, and 8 bases lay outside the gene matches. The CDR3 runs to 15 residues. Germline CDR1 and CDR2: ENHRY and SYGVKD. The CDR3 DNA is TGTGCCATCAGTGCGGGACAGGTGGTCAGCTACGAGCAGTACTTC. Translating it yields CAISAGQVVSYEQYF.

This chain connects TRBV7-8 to TRBJ1-1, with unresolved D. The germline V gene has CDR1 SGHVS and CDR2 FQNEAQ. The CDR3 is 13 amino acids. V was shortened by 5 bases and J by 1 base, with 8 bases between the two germline ends. The CDR3 loop is CASSPRKNTEAFF. In DNA form, the CDR3 reads TGTGCCAGCAGCCCGAGAAAGAACACTGAAGCTTTCTTT.

The chain is built from TRBV15 and TRBJ1-2; possible D gene TRBD1, 5 bases. CDR3 length equals 16 residues. The V gene's germline CDR1 is LNHNV and CDR2 YYDKDF (reference sequence). The V end was cut by 5 bases, the J end by 4 bases, with 20 bases between. CDR3 in amino acids: CATSGGGLSGLYGYTF. CDR3 DNA sequence: TGTGCCACCAGCGGGGGGGGACTATCAGGACTCTATGGCTACACCTTC.

V gene TRBV15 combines with J gene TRBJ1-6; tentatively, D is TRBD1 (6 bases). The V and J ends lost 0 bases and 7 bases respectively, with 13 bases between them. The CDR3 is 16 residues long. Per germline, CDR1 LNHNV and CDR2 YYDKDF (reference sequence). CDR3: CATSRDIPGGNSPLHF. The CDR3, as DNA: TGTGCCACCAGCAGAGATATCCCGGGGGGCAATTCACCCCTCCACTTT.

The genes are TRBV9 and TRBJ2-1; TRBD2 aligns across 8 bases. Trimming at V came to 3 bases and at J to 5 bases, leaving 7 bases not matched to a gene. CDR1 and CDR2 (germline): SGDLS, YYNGEE. The CDR3 is 15 amino acids. The CDR3 region is CASSGSGAHHNEQFF. Here the CDR3 DNA reads TGTGCCAGCAGCGGTAGCGGGGCCCACCACAATGAGCAGTTCTTC.

This clone was seen once. The gene calls are TRBV4-3 and TRBJ2-1; TRBD1 aligns across 9 bases. CDR3 length: 15 residues. V was pared by 8 bases and J by 5 bases, with 10 bases of the junction left unmatched. In germline, CDR1 is LGHNA, CDR2 YSLEER. The CDR3 loop is CASEIHRGLNNEQFF. CDR3 DNA sequence: TGCGCCAGCGAAATTCACAGGGGGCTCAACAATGAGCAGTTCTTC.

The chain has TRBV14 and TRBJ2-5; 11 bases line up with TRBD1. The CDR3 totals 13 residues. CDR1 and CDR2 (germline): SGHDN, FVKESK. The trim removed 8 bases at V and 8 bases at J, leaving 7 bases unmatched. DNA of the CDR3: TGTGCCAGCTCCCGGGACAGGGGGTCTACCCAGTACTTC. Protein: CASSRDRGSTQYF.